This T cell receptor beta chain comes out of a study of a mutant IDH1 vaccine in newly diagnosed glioma. About the research overall: Vaccines began 4-6 weeks after radiotherapy alone, or with temozolomide cycles. Study findings and constraints: Pseudoprogression seemed unrelated to changes in top peripheral T cell clonotypes.

Time point meaning: week 11, during vaccination. Every vaccine dose comprised 300 ug of mutant IDH1 20-mer peptide plus topical imiquimod. Clones were read by immunoSEQ multiplex PCR, and TCRdb kept only the in-frame ones, dropping some. The table shows around 130,000 clones, with around 80% occurring only once. CDR3 length: 12 residues. Germline V gene lookup returns CDR1 ENHRY and CDR2 SYGVKD. V was clipped by 0 bases and J by 7 bases, with 6 bases between them. Note on this clone: Its antigen is unknown.

The sequencing used PBMCs, collected from a glioma patient whose treatment included an IDH1 peptide vaccine. The source of this sequence is a middle-aged man with glioma. This rearrangement joins TRBV10-3 to TRBJ1-2; no definite D call. CDR3 sequence: CAISESGLGYTF. The CDR3 DNA sequence: TGTGCCATCAGTGAGTCGGGCCTTGGCTACACCTTC.